This is a list of T cell receptor beta chains from one sample in a study of T cell repertoires in cytomegalovirus infection. Their antigens are not known. TCRdb re-analysed the reads in MiXCR, keeping a single row per CDR3 protein. The data contain some 590,000 distinct CDR3 sequences, 40% of them singletons. The specimen comprised cultured PBMCs, sampled from culture after CMV antigen stimulation. These TCRs come from a human donor in good health (CMV status not recorded). Some clones in this sample may be carry-over from other donors' samples. CDR3s include the opening cysteine and the closing phenylalanine or tryptophan. A D gene is named only where the DNA matches it firmly. A clone size is listed for some rows: how often the clone was seen (once, few, many), or a class if it is expanded.

>TRBV7-2|TRBD1|NA|TRBJ1-5
CASSLLPPTGSGQPQHF
TGTGCCAGCAGCTTATTGCCCCCGACAGGGTCCGGTCAGCCCCAGCATTTT
>TRBV7-2|TRBD2|many|TRBJ2-5
CASSFSGANQETQYF
TGTGCCAGCAGCTTTAGCGGGGCGAACCAAGAGACCCAGTACTTC
>TRBV10-3|NA|NA|TRBJ1-2
CAISDYRGDNGYTF
TGTGCCATCAGTGACTACAGAGGAGATAATGGCTACACCTTC
>TRBV2|NA|NA|TRBJ2-7
CASSENGVGGSPYEQYF
TGTGCCAGCAGTGAAAATGGGGTCGGTGGAAGCCCCTACGAGCAGTACTTC
>TRBV7-9|TRBD2|NA|TRBJ2-1
CASSFSGGIYNEQFF
TGTGCCAGCAGCTTTAGCGGGGGAATATACAATGAGCAGTTCTTC
>TRBV7-2|TRBD1|many|TRBJ1-1
CASSAVAGQGTEAFF
TGTGCCAGCAGCGCCGTGGCGGGACAGGGCACTGAAGCTTTCTTT
>TRBV7-2|NA|NA|TRBJ2-2
CASSLVGLGAGELFF
TGTGCCAGCAGCTTAGTTGGACTGGGGGCCGGGGAGCTGTTTTTT
>TRBV20-1|TRBD1|few|TRBJ1-6
CSASSKQGVSPLHF
TGCAGTGCTAGTTCTAAACAGGGGGTTTCACCCCTCCACTTT
>TRBV6-5|NA|few|TRBJ1-1
CASSYRQKNTEAFF
TGTGCCAGCAGTTACCGTCAGAAAAACACTGAAGCTTTCTTT
>TRBV10-3|NA|NA|TRBJ1-6
CAISERGSSYNSPLHF
TGTGCCATCAGTGAGCGTGGGAGCTCCTATAATTCACCCCTCCACTTT
>TRBV7-2|NA|NA|TRBJ2-7
CASSWGLAAYEQYF
TGTGCCAGCAGCTGGGGGCTAGCGGCCTACGAGCAGTACTTC
>TRBV7-9|NA|NA|TRBJ1-4
CASSTSGAMANEKLFF
TGTGCCAGCAGCACAAGCGGCGCGATGGCGAATGAAAAACTGTTTTTT
>TRBV7-2|NA|NA|TRBJ2-1
CASSLPGRGRGDEQFF
TGTGCCAGCAGCTTACCCGGGCGGGGTAGAGGGGATGAGCAGTTCTTC
>TRBV7-2|NA|few|TRBJ1-6
CASSLAGQGLSPLHF
TGTGCCAGCAGCTTAGCGGGGCAGGGTCTATCACCCCTCCACTTT
>TRBV12-3/TRBV12-4|NA|once|TRBJ1-5
CASSLFGLQPQHF
TGTGCCAGCAGTTTATTCGGCCTTCAGCCCCAGCATTTT
>TRBV5-1|NA|NA|TRBJ1-4
CASSSGAKEKLFF
TGCGCCAGCAGCTCCGGAGCCAAAGAAAAACTGTTTTTT
>TRBV19|TRBD2|few|TRBJ2-6
CASSRSGRSSGANVLTF
TGTGCCAGTAGCCGGAGCGGGAGGAGCTCTGGGGCCAACGTCCTGACTTTC
>TRBV7-2|NA|NA|TRBJ2-2
CASSRDMNTGELFF
TGTGCCAGCAGCCGGGACATGAACACCGGGGAGCTGTTTTTT
>TRBV18|TRBD1|few|TRBJ1-2
CASSSGGLYGYTF
TGTGCCAGCTCATCAGGGGGTCTCTATGGCTACACCTTC